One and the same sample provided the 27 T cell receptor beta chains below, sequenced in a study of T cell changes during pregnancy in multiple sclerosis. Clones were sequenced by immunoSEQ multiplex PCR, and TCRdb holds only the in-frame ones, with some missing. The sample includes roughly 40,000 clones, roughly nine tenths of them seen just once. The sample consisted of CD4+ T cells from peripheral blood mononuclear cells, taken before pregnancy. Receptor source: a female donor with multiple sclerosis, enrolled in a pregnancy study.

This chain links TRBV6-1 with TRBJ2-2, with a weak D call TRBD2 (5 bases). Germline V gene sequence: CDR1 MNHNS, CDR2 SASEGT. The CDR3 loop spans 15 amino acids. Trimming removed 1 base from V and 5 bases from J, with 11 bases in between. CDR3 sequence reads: CASSEGTLYTGELFF. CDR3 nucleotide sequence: TGTGCCAGCAGTGAAGGGACTCTATATACCGGGGAGCTGTTTTTT.

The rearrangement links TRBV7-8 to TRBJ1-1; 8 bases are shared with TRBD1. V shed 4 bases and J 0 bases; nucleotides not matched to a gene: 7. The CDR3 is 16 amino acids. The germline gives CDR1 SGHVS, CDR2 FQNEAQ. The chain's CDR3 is CASSSLSGQVNTEAFF. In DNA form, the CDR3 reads TGTGCCAGCAGCTCCTTATCGGGACAGGTGAACACTGAAGCTTTCTTT. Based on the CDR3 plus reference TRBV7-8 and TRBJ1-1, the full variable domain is GAGVSQSPRYKVAKRGQDVALRCDPISGHVSLFWYQQALGQGPEFLTYFQNEAQLDKSGLPSDRFFAERPEGSVSTLKIQRTQQEDSAVYLCASSSLSGQVNTEAFFGQGTRLTVV.

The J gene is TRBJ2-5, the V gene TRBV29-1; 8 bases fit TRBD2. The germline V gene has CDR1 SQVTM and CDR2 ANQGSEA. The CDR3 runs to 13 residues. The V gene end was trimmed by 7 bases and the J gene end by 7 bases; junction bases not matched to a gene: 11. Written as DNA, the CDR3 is TGCAGCGGTGATACGGGGGGGCAGGGGACCCAGTACTTC. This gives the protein CSGDTGGQGTQYF.

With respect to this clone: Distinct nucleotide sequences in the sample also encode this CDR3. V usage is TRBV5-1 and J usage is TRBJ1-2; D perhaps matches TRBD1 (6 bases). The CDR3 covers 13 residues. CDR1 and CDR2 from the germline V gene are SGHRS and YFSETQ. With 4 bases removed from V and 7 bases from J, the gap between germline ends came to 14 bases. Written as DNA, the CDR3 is TGCGCCAGCAGCGGTACAGGGATGAGTGGCTACACCTTC. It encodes CASSGTGMSGYTF.

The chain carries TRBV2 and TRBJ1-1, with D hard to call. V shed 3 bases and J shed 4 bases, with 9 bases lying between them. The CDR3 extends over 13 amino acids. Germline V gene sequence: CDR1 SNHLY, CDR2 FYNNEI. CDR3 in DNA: TGTGCCAGCAGTGAGGTGCGTAGCACTGAAGCTTTCTTT. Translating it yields CASSEVRSTEAFF.

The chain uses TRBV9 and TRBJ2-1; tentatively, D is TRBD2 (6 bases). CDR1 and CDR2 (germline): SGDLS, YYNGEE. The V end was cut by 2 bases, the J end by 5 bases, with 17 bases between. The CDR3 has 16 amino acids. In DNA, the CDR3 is TGTGCCAGCAGCGTTTCCATAGCGGAAAACAACAATGAGCAGTTCTTC. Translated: CASSVSIAENNNEQFF.

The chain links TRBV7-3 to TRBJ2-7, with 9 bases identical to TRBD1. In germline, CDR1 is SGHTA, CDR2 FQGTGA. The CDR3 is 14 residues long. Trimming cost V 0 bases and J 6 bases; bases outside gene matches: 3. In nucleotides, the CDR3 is TGTGCCAGCAGCTTAACCGGGACAGGGATCGAGCAGTACTTC. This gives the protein CASSLTGTGIEQYF.

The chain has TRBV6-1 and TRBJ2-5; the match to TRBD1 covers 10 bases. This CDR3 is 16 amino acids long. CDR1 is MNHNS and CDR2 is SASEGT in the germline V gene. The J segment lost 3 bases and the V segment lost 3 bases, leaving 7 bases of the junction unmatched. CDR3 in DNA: TGTGCCAGCAGTGACGGGACAGGGGCAGGTGAAGAGACCCAGTACTTC. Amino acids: CASSDGTGAGEETQYF.

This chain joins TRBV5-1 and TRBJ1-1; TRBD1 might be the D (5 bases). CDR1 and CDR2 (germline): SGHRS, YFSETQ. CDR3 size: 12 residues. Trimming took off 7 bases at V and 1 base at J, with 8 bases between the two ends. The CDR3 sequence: CASQTENTEAFF. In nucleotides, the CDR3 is TGCGCCAGCCAGACAGAGAACACTGAAGCTTTCTTT.

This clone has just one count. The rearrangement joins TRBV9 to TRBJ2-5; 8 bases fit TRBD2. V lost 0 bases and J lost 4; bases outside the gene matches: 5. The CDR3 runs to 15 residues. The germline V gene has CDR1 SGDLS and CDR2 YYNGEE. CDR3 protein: CASSVGAGGRETQYF. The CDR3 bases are TGTGCCAGCAGCGTAGGTGCGGGGGGCCGAGAGACCCAGTACTTC.

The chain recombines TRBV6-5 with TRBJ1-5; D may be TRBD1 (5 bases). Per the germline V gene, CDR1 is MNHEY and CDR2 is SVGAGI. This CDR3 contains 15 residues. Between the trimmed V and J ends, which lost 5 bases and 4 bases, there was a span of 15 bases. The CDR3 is CASSLDRNQNQPQHF. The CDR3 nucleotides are TGTGCCAGCAGTCTCGACAGAAATCAAAATCAGCCCCAGCATTTT.

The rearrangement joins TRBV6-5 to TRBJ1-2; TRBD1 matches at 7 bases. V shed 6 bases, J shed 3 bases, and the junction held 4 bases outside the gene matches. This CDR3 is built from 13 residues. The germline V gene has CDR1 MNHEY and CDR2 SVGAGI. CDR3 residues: CASSQDRHYGYTF. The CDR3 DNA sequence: TGTGCCAGCAGCCAGGACAGGCACTATGGCTACACCTTC.

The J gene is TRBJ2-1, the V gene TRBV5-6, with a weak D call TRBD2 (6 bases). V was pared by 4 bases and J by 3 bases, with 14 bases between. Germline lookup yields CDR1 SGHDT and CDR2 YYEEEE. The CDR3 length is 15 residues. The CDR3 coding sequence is TGTGCCAGCAGCGCCGGGTGGAGGGTCTACAATGAGCAGTTCTTC. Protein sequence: CASSAGWRVYNEQFF.

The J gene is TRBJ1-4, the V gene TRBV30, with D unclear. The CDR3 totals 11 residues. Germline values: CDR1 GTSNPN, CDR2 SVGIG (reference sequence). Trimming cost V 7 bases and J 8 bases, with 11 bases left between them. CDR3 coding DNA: TGTGCCTCTAATCTGGGCGAAAAACTGTTTTTT. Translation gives CASNLGEKLFF.

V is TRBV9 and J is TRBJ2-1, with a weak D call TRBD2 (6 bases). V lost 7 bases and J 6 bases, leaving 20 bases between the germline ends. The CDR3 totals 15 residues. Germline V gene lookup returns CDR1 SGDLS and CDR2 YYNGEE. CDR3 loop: CASAPRLDLFNEQFF. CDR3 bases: TGTGCCAGCGCCCCCCGACTAGATCTTTTCAATGAGCAGTTCTTC. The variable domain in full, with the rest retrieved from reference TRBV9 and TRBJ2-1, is DSGVTQTPKHLITATGQRVTLRCSPRSGDLSVYWYQQSLDQGLQFLIQYYNGEERAKGNILERFSAQQFPDLHSELNLSSLELGDSALYFCASAPRLDLFNEQFFGPGTRLTVL.

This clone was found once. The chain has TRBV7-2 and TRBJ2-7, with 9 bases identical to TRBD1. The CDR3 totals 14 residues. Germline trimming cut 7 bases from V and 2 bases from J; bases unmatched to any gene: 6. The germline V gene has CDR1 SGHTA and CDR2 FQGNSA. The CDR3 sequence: CASTPGTGTYEQYF. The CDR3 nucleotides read TGTGCCAGCACCCCTGGGACAGGGACCTACGAGCAGTACTTC.

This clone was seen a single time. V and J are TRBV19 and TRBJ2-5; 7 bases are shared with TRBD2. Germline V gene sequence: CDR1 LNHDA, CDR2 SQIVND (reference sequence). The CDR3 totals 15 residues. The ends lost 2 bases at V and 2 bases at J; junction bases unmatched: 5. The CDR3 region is CASSITSARQETQYF. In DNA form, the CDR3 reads TGTGCCAGTAGTATAACTAGCGCACGGCAAGAGACCCAGTACTTC.

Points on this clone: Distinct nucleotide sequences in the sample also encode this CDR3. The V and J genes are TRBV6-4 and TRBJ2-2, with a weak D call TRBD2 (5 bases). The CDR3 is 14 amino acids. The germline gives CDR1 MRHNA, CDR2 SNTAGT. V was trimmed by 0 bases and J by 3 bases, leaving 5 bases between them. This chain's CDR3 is CASSDSRDTGELFF. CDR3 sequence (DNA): TGTGCCAGCAGTGACTCGAGGGACACCGGGGAGCTGTTTTTT.

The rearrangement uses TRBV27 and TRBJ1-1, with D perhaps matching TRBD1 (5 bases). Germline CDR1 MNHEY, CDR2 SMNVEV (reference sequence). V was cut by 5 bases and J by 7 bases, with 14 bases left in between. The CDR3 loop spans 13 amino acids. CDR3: CASSHDSTHEAFF. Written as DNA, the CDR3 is TGTGCCAGCAGTCACGACAGTACCCATGAAGCTTTCTTT.

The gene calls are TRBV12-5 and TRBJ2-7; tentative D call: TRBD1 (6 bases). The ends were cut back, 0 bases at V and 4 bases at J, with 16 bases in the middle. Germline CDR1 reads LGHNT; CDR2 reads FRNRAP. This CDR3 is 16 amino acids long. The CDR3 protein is CASGLVRGTKRYEQYF. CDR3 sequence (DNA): TGTGCTAGTGGTTTGGTAAGGGGGACAAAAAGGTACGAGCAGTACTTC.

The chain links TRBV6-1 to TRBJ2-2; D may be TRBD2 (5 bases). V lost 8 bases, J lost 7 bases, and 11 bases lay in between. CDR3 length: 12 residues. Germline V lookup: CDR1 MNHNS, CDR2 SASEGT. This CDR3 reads CASWLAGGELFF. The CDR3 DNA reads TGTGCCAGCTGGCTAGCTGGCGGGGAGCTGTTTTTT.

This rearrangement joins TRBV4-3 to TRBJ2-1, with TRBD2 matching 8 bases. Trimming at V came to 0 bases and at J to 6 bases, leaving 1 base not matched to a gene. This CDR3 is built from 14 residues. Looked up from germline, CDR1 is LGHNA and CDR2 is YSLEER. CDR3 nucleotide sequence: TGCGCCAGCAGCCAAGATGGGACTAGCAATGAGCAGTTCTTC. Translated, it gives CASSQDGTSNEQFF.

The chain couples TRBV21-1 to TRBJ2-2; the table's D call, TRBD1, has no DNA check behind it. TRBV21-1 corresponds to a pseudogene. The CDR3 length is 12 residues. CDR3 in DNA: TGTGCCAGCAGCAAAGTTCACGGGGAGCTGTTTTTT. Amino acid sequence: CASSKVHGELFF.

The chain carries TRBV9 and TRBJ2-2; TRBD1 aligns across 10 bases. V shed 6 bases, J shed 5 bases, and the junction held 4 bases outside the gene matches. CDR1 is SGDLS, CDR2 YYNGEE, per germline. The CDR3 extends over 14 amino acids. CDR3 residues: CASTRTGGTGELFF. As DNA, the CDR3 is TGTGCCAGCACCCGGACAGGGGGGACCGGGGAGCTGTTTTTT.

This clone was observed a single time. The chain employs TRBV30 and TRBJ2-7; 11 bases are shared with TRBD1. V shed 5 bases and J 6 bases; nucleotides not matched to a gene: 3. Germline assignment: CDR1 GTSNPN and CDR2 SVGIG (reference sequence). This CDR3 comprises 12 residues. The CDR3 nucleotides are TGTGCCTGGGGGGACAGGGGGGGCGAGCAGTACTTC. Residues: CAWGDRGGEQYF. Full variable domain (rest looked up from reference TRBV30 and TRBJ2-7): SQTIHQWPATLVQPVGSPLSLECTVEGTSNPNLYWYRQAAGRGLQLLFYSVGIGQISSEVPQNLSASRPQDRQFILSSKKLLLSDSGFYLCAWGDRGGEQYFGPGTRLTVT.

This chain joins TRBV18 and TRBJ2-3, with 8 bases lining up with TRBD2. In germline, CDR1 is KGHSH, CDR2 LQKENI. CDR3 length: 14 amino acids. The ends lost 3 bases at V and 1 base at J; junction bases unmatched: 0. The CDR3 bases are TGTGCCAGCTCACCGACTAGCGGCACAGATACGCAGTATTTT. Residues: CASSPTSGTDTQYF.

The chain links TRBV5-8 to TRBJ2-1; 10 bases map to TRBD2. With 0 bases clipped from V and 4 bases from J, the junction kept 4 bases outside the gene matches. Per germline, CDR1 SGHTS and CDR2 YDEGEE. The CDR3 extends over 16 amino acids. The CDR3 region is CASSLATSGVYNEQFF. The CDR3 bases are TGTGCCAGCAGCTTGGCCACTAGCGGGGTTTACAATGAGCAGTTCTTC.